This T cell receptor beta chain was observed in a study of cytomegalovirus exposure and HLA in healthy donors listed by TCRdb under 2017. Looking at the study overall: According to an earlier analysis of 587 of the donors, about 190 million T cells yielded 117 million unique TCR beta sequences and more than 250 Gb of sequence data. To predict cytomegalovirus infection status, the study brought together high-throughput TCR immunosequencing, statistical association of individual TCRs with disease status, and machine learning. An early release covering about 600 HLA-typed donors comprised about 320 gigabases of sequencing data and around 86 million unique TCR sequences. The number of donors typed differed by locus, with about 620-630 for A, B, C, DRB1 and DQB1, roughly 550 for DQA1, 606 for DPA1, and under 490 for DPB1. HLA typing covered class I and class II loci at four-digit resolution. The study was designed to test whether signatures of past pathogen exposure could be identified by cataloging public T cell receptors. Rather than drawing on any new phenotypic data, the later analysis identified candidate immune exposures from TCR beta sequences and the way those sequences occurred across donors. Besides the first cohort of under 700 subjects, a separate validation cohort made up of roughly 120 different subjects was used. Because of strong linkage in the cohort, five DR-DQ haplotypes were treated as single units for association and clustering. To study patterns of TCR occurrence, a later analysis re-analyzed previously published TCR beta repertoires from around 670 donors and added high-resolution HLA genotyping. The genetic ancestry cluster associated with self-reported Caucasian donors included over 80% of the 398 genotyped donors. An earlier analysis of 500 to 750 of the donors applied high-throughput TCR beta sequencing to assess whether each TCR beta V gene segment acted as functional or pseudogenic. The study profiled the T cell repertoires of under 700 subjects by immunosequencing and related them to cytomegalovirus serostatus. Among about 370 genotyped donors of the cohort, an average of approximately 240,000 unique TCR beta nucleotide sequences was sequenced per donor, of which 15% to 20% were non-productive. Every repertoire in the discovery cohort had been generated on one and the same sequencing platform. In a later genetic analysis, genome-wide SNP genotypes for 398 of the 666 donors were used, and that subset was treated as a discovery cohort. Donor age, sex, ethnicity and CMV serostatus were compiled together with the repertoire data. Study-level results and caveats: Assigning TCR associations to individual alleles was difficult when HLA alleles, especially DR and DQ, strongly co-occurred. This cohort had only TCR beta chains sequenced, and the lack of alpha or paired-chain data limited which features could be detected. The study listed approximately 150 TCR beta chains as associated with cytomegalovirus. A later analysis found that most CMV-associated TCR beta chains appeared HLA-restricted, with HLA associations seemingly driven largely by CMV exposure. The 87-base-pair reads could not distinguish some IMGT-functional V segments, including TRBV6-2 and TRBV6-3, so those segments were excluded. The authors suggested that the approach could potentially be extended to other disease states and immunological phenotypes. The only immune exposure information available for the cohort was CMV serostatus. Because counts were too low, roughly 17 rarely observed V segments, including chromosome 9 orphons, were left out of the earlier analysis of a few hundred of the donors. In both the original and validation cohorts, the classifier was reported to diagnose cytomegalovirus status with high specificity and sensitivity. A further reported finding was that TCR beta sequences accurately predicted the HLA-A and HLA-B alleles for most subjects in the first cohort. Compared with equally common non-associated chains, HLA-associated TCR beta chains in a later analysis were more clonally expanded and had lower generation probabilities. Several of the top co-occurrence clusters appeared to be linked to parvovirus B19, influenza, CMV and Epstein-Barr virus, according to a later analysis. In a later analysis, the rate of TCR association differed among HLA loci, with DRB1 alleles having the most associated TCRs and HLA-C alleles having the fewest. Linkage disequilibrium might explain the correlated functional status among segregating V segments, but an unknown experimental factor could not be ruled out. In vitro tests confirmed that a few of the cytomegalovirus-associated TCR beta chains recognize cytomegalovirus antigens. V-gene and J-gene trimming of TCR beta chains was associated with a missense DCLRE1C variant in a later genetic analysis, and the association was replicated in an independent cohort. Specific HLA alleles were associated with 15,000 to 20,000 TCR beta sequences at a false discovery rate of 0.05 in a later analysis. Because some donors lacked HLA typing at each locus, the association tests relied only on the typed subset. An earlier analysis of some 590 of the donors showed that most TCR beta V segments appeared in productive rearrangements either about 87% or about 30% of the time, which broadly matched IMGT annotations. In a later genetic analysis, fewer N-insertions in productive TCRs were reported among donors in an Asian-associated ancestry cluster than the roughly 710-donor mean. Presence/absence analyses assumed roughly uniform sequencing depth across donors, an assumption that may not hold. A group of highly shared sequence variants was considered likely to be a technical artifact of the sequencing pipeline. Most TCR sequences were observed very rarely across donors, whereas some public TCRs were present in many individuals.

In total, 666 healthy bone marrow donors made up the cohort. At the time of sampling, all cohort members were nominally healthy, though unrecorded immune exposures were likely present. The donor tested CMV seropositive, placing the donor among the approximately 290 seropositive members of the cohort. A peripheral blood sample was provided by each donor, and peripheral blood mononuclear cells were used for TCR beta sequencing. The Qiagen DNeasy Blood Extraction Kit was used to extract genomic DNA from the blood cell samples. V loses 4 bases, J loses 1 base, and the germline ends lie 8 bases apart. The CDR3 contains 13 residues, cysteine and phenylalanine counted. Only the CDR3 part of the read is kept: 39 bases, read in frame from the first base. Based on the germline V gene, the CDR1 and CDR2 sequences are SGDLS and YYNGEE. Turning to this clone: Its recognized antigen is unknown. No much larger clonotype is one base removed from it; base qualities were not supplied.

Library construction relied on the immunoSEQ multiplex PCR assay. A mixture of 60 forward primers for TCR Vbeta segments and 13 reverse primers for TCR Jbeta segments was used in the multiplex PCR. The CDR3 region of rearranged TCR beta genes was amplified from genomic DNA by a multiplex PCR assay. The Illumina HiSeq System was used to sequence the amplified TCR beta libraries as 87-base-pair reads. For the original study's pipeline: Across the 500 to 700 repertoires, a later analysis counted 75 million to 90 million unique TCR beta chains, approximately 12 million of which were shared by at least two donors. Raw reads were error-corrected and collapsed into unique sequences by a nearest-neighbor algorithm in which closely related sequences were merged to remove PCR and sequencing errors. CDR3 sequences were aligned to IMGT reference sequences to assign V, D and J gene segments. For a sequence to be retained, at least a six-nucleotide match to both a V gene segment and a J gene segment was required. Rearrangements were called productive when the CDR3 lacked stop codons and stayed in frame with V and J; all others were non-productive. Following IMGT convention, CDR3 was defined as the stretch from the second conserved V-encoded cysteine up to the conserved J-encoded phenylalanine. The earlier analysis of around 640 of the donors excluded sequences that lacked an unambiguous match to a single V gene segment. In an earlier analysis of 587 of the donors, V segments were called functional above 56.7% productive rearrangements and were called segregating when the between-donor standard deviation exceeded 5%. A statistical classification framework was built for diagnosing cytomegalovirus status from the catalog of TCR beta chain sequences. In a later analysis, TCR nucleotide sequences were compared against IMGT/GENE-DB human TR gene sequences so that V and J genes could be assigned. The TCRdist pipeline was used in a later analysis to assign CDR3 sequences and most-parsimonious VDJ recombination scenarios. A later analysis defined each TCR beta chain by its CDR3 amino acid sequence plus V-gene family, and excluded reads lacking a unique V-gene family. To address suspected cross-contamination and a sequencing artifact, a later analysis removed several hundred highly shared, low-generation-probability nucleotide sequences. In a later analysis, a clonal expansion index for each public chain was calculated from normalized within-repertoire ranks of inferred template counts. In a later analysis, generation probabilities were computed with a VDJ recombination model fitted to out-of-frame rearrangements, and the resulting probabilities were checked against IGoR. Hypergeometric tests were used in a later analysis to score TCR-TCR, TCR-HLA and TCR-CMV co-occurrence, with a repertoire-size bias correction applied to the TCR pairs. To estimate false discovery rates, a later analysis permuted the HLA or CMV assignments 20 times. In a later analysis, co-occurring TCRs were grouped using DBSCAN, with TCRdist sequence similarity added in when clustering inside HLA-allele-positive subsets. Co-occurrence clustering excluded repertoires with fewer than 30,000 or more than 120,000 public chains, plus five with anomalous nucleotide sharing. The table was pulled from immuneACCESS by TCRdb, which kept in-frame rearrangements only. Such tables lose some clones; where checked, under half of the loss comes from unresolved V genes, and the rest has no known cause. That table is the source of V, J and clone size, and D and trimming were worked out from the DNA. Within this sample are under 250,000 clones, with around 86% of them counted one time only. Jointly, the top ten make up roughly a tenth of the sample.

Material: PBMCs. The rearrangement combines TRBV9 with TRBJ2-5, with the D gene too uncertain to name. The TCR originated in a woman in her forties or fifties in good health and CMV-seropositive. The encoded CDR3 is CASSPQSQETQYF. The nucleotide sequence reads TGTGCCAGCAGCCCCCAATCCCAAGAGACCCAGTACTTC.